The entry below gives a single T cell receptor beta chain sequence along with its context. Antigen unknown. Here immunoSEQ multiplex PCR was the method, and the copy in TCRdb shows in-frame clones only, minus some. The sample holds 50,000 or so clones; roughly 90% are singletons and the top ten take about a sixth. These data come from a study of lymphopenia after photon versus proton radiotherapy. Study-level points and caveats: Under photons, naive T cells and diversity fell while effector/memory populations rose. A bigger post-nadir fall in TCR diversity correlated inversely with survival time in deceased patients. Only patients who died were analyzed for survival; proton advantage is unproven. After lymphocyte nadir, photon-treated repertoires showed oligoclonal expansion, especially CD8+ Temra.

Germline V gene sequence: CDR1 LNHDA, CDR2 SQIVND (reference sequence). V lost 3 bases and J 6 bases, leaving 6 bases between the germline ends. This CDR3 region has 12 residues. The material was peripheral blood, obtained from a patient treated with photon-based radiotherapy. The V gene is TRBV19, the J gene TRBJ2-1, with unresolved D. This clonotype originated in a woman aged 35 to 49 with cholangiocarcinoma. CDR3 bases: TGTGCCAGTAGTATTGGTCTCAATGAGCAGTTCTTC. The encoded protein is CASSIGLNEQFF.